Sequencing of this T cell receptor (beta chain) was carried out in a study of Graves' ophthalmopathy and Graves' hyperthyroidism. From RNA, the CDR3 regions of TCR beta chains were amplified and sequenced. Second-round multiplex PCR followed a first-round RT-PCR using HTBI primers. One entry per CDR3 protein, called by TCRdb with MiXCR from the multiplex PCR reads. The sample lists more than 150,000 distinct CDR3 sequences, less than 45% occurring once. At least ten counts were recorded for this clonotype. The sequencing input was peripheral blood. The sequence was obtained from a woman between 40 and 55 years old with Graves' ophthalmopathy.

CDR3: CASSQDPGAGQPQHF. The CDR3 DNA sequence: TGTGCCAGCAGCCAAGACCCAGGGGCTGGTCAGCCCCAGCATTTT. The chain recombines TRBV4-2 with TRBJ1-5; possibly TRBD1 for D (6 bases). V was trimmed by 0 bases and J by 6 bases, leaving 12 bases between them. The CDR3 has 15 residues. Germline lookup yields CDR1 LGHNA and CDR2 YNFKEQ.